This T cell receptor (beta chain) was observed in a study of shared clonotypes between healthy human individuals. Study-wide background: Each donor contributed plates that comprised three CD4 naive, three CD4 memory, two CD8 naive and one CD8 memory.

Naivety among CD8 cells was defined by CD45RO negativity and positive CCR7 selection, thereby excluding terminally differentiated effector memory CD45RA+ cells. Measured with immunoSEQ multiplex PCR; TCRdb has only the in-frame clones, and not every one. The sample consists of more than 2 million clones, about 95% of them appearing once. The germline V and J ends were trimmed by 6 bases and 4 bases, with 12 bases remaining between them. Germline V lookup: CDR1 MNHEY, CDR2 SMNVEV (reference sequence). There are 14 residues in the CDR3. This chain links TRBV27 with TRBJ2-2; the D gene is possibly TRBD2 (6 bases). The TCR comes from a man aged 18 to 29 in good health. The sequenced material came from naive CD8+ T cells sorted from blood. The CDR3 nucleotides are TGTGCCAGCAGCGGCGGGACCTTCACCGGGGAGCTGTTTTTT. It is translated as CASSGGTFTGELFF.